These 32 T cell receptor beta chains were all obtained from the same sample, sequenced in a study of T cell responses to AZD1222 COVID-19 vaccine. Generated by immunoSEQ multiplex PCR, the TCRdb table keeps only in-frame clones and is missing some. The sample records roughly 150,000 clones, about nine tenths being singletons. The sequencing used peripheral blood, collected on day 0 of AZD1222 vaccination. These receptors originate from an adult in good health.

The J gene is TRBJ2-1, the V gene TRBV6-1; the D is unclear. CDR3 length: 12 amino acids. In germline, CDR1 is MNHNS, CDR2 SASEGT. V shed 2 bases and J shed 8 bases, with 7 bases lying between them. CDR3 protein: CASSEQLDEQFF. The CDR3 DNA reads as TGTGCCAGCAGTGAACAACTGGATGAGCAGTTCTTC.

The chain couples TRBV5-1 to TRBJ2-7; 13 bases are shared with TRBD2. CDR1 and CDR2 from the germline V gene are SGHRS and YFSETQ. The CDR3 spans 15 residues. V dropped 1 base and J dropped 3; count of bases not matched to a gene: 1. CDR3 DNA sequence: TGCGCCAGCAGCTTGACTAGCGGGGGGGACTACGAGCAGTACTTC. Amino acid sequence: CASSLTSGGDYEQYF.

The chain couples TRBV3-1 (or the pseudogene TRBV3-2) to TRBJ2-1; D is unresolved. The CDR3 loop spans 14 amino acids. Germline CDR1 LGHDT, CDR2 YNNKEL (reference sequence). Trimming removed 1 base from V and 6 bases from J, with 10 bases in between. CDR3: CASSQGRFPNEQFF. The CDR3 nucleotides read TGTGCCAGCAGCCAAGGGCGGTTTCCCAATGAGCAGTTCTTC.

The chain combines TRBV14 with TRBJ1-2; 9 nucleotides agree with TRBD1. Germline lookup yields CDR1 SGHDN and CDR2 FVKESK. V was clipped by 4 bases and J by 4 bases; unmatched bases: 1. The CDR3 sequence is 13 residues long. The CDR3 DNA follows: TGTGCCAGCAGCCCGGGACAGGGCTATGGCTACACCTTC. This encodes CASSPGQGYGYTF.

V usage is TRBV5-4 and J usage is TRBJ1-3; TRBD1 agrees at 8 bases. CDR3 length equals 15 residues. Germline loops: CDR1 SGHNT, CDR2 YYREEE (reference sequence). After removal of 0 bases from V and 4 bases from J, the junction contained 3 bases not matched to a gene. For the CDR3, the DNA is TGTGCCAGCAGCTTGGCAGGGGGCGCCGGAAACACCATATATTTT. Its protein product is CASSLAGGAGNTIYF. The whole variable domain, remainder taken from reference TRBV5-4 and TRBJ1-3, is ETGVTQSPTHLIKTRGQQVTLRCSSQSGHNTVSWYQQALGQGPQFIFQYYREEENGRGNFPPRFSGLQFPNYSSELNVNALELDDSALYLCASSLAGGAGNTIYFGEGSWLTVV.

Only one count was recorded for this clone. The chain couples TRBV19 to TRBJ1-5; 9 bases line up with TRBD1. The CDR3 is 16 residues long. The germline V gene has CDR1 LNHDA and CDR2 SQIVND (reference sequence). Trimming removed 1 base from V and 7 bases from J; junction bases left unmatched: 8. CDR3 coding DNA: TGTGCCAGTAGTATAGGTGGACAGGGGATCCGACAGCCCCAGCATTTT. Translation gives CASSIGGQGIRQPQHF.

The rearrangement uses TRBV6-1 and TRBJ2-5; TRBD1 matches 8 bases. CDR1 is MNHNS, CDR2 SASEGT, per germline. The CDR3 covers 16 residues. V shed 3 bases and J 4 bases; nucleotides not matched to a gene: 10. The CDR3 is CASSEGTGPLRETQYF. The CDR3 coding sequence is TGTGCCAGCAGTGAGGGGACAGGACCTCTCCGAGAGACCCAGTACTTC.

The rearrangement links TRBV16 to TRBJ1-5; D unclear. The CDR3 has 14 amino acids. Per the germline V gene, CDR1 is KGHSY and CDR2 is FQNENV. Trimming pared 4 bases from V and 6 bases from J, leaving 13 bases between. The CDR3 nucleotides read TGTGCCAGCAGCCTGATATACGGGGTTCAGCCCCAGCATTTT. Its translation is CASSLIYGVQPQHF.

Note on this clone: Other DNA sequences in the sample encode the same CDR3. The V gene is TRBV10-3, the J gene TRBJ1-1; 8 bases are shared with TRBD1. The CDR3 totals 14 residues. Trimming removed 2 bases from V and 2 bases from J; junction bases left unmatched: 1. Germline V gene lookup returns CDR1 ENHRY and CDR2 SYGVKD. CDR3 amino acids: CAISEGQGNTEAFF. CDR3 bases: TGTGCCATCAGTGAGGGACAGGGTAACACTGAAGCTTTCTTT.

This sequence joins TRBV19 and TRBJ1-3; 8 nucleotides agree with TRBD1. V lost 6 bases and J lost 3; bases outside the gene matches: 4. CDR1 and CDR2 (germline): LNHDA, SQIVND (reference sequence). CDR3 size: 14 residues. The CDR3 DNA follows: TGTGCCAGTAGACCCGGACAGGGTGGAAACACCATATATTTT. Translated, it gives CASRPGQGGNTIYF.

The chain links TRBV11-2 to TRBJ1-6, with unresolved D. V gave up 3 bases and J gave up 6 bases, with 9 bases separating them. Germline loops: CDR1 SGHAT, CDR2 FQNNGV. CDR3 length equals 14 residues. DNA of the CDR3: TGTGCCAGCAGCTTCGACGGACTTAATTCACCCCTCCACTTT. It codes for CASSFDGLNSPLHF.

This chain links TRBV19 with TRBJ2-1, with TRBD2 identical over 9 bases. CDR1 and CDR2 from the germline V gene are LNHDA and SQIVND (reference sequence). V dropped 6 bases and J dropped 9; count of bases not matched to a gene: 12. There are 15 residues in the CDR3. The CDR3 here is CASSPFRGGAGEQFF. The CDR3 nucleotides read TGTGCCAGTAGCCCATTCCGCGGGGGGGCGGGTGAGCAGTTCTTC.

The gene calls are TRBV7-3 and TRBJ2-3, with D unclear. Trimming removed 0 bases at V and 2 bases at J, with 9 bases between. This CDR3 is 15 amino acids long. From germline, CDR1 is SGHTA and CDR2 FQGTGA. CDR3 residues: CASSLTGASTDTQYF. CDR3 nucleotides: TGTGCCAGCAGCTTAACAGGAGCCTCCACAGATACGCAGTATTTT. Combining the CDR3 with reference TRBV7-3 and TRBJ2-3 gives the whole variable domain GAGVSQTPSNKVTEKGKYVELRCDPISGHTALYWYRQSLGQGPEFLIYFQGTGAADDSGLPNDRFFAVRPEGSVSTLKIQRTERGDSAVYLCASSLTGASTDTQYFGPGTRLTVL.

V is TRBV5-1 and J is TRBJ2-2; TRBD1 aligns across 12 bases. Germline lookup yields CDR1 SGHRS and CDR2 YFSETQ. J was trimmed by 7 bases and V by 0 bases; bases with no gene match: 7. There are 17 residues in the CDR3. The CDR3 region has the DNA TGCGCCAGCAGCTTGGCCCCGGGACAGGGGGCAATCGGGGAGCTGTTTTTT. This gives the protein CASSLAPGQGAIGELFF.

The CDR3 spells CASSVPGVFSTEAFF. The CDR3 nucleotides read TGTGCCAGCAGTGTACCAGGGGTTTTTAGCACTGAAGCTTTCTTT. V usage is TRBV2 and J usage is TRBJ1-1, with D maybe TRBD1 (6 bases). CDR1 SNHLY and CDR2 FYNNEI come from the germline V gene. There are 15 residues in the CDR3. Trimming pared 4 bases from V and 4 bases from J, leaving 16 bases between.

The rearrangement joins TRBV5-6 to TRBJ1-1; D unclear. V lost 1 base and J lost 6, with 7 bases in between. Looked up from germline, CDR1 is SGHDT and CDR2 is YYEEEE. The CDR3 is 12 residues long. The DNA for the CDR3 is TGTGCCAGCAGCTTGTATGAGGCTGAAGCTTTCTTT. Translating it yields CASSLYEAEAFF.

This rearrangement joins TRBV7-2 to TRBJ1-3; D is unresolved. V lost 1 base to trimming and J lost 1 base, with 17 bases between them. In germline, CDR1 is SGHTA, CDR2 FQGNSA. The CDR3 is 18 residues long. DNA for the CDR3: TGTGCCAGCAGCTTAGGGCTAAATTTCTTACGGTCTGGAAACACCATATATTTT. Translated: CASSLGLNFLRSGNTIYF.

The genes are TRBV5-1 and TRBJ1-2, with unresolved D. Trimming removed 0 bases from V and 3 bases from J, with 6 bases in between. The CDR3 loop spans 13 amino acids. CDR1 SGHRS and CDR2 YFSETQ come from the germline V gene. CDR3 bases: TGCGCCAGCAGCTTGGGAGGGCACTATGGCTACACCTTC. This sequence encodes CASSLGGHYGYTF.

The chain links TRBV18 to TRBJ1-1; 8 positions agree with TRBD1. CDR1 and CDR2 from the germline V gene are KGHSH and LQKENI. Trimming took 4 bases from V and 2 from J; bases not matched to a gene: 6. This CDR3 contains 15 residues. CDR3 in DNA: TGTGCCAGCTCACAGGGACAGGCCCGCAACACTGAAGCTTTCTTT. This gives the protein CASSQGQARNTEAFF.

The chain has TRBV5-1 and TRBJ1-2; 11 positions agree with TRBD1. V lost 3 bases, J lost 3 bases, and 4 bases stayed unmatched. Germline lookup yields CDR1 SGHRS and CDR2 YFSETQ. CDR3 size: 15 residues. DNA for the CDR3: TGCGCCAGCAGCTCCCGGACAGGGGGCGACTATGGCTACACCTTC. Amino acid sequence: CASSSRTGGDYGYTF.

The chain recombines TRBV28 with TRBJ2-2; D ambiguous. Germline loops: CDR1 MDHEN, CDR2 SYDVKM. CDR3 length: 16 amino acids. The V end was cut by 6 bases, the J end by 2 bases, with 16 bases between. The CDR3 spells CASSPTRTDNTGELFF. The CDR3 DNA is TGTGCCAGCAGCCCTACAAGGACCGATAACACCGGGGAGCTGTTTTTT.

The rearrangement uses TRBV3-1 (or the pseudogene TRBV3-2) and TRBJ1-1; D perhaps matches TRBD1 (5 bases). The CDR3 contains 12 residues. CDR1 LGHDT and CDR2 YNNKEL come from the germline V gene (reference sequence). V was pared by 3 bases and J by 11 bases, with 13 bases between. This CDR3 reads CASSQGGGSAFF. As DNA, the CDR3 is TGTGCCAGCAGCCAGGGCGGGGGTAGTGCTTTCTTT.

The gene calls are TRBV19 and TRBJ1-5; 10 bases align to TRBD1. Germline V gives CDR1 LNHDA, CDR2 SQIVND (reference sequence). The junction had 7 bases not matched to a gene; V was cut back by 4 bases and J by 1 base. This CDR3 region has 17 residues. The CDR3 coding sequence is TGTGCCAGTAGTAGGGGACAGGGGCGCCCAAGCAATCAGCCCCAGCATTTT. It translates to CASSRGQGRPSNQPQHF.

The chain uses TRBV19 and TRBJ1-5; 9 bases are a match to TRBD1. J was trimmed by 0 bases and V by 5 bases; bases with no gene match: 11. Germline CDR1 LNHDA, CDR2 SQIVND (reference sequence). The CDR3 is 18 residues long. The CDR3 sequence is CASSFFRGQGYSNQPQHF. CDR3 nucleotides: TGTGCCAGTAGTTTCTTTCGGGGACAGGGCTATAGCAATCAGCCCCAGCATTTT. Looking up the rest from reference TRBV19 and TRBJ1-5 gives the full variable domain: DGGITQSPKYLFRKEGQNVTLSCEQNLNHDAMYWYRQDPGQGLRLIYYSQIVNDFQKGDIAEGYSVSREKKESFPLTVTSAQKNPTAFYLCASSFFRGQGYSNQPQHFGDGTRLSIL.

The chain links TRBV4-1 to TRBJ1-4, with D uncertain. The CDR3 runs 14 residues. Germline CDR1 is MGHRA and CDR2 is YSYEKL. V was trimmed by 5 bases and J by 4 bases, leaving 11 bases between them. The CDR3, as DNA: TGCGCCAGCAGCATTTATTGGGGTAATGAAAAACTGTTTTTT. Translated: CASSIYWGNEKLFF.

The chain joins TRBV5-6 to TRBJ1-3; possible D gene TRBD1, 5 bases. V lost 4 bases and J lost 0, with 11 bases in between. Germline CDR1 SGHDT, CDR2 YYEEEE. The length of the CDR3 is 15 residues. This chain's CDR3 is CASSQGVLSGNTIYF. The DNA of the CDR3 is TGTGCCAGCAGCCAAGGGGTTCTCTCTGGAAACACCATATATTTT. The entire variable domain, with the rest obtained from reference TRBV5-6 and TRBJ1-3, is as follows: DAGVTQSPTHLIKTRGQQVTLRCSPKSGHDTVSWYQQALGQGPQFIFQYYEEEERQRGNFPDRFSGHQFPNYSSELNVNALLLGDSALYLCASSQGVLSGNTIYFGEGSWLTVV.

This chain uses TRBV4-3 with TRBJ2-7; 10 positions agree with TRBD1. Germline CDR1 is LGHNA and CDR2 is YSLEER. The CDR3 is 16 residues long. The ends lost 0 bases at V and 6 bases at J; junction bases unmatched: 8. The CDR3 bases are TGCGCCAGCAGCCAAGATAGGAGACAGGGGGCGTTCGAGCAGTACTTC. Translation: CASSQDRRQGAFEQYF.

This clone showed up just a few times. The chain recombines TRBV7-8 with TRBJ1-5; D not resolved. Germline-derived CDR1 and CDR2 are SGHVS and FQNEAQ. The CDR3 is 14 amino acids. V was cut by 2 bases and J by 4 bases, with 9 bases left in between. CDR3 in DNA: TGTGCCAGCAGCTTATACGGTGTGAATCAGCCCCAGCATTTT. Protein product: CASSLYGVNQPQHF.

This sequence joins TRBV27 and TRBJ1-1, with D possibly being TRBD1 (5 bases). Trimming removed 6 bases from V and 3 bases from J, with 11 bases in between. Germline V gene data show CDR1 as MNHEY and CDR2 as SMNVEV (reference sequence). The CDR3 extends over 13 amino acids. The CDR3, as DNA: TGTGCCAGCAGGGGCGGGGGGTACACTGAAGCTTTCTTT. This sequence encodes CASRGGGYTEAFF.

The CDR3 sequence is CASESTGQGHGYTF. The CDR3 coding sequence is TGTGCTAGTGAGAGTACGGGACAGGGTCATGGCTACACCTTC. The chain has TRBV12-5 and TRBJ1-2, with TRBD1 matching 9 bases. With V trimmed by 7 bases and J by 6 bases, 9 bases remained unmatched. The CDR3 length is 14 residues. Germline V gene sequence: CDR1 LGHNT, CDR2 FRNRAP.

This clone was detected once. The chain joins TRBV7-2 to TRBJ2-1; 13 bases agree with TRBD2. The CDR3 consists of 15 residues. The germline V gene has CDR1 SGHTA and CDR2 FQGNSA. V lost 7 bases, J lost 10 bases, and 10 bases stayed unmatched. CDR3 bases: TGTGCCAGCAAGATTGGACTAGCGGGAGTAAACGAGCAGTTCTTC. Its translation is CASKIGLAGVNEQFF.

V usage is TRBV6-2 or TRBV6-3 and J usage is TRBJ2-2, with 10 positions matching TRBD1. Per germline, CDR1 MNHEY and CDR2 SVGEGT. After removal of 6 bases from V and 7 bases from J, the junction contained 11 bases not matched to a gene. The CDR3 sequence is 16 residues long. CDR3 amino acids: CASSRQGQGLSGELFF. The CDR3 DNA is TGTGCCAGCAGCCGACAGGGACAGGGGTTGAGCGGGGAGCTGTTTTTT.